One sample yielded the 9 T cell receptor beta chains listed below, sequenced in a study of T cell repertoires in cytomegalovirus infection. TCRdb used MiXCR to reprocess the reads, holding one entry per CDR3 protein. The table has hundreds of thousands of distinct CDR3 sequences, 30% to 40% seen once. Their cognate antigens are unknown. This sample comprised cultured PBMCs, obtained from culture after CMV antigen stimulation. All receptors come from a human donor in good health (CMV status not recorded). Some clones in this sample may be carry-over from other donors' samples.

This clonotype was observed many times. The chain joins TRBV7-8 to TRBJ1-4, with D unclear. The CDR3 length is 12 residues. CDR1 and CDR2 from the germline V gene are SGHVS and FQNEAQ. Trimming cost V 2 bases and J 7 bases, with 5 bases left between them. The CDR3 nucleotides read TGTGCCAGCAGCTTATTTTCTGAAAAACTGTTTTTT. It specifies CASSLFSEKLFF. Full variable domain (outside the CDR3, taken from reference TRBV7-8 and TRBJ1-4): GAGVSQSPRYKVAKRGQDVALRCDPISGHVSLFWYQQALGQGPEFLTYFQNEAQLDKSGLPSDRFFAERPEGSVSTLKIQRTQQEDSAVYLCASSLFSEKLFFGSGTQLSVL.

The CDR3 region is CASSQVRSETQYF. The CDR3 DNA follows: TGCGCCAGCAGCCAAGTTAGGTCAGAGACCCAGTACTTC. The chain uses TRBV4-1 and TRBJ2-5; D gene unclear. CDR1 is MGHRA, CDR2 YSYEKL, per germline. This CDR3 spans 13 amino acids. Trimming took off 1 base at V and 4 bases at J, with 7 bases between the two ends.

The chain joins TRBV20-1 to TRBJ2-3; tentatively, D is TRBD2 (6 bases). V gave up 7 bases and J gave up 4 bases, with 12 bases separating them. The germline gives CDR1 DFQATT, CDR2 SNEGSKA (reference sequence). The length of the CDR3 is 12 residues. The CDR3 spells CSVGPGADTQYF. The CDR3 DNA reads TGCAGTGTGGGACCGGGGGCAGATACGCAGTATTTT.

This clonotype was counted at least ten times. J is TRBJ1-1 and V is TRBV7-6, with unresolved D. V was shortened by 1 base and J by 0 bases, with 9 bases between the two germline ends. Germline values: CDR1 SGHVS, CDR2 FNYEAQ. The CDR3 covers 15 residues. CDR3 nucleotide sequence: TGTGCCAGCAGCTTAGAACCAGGTGTGAACACTGAAGCTTTCTTT. Translation: CASSLEPGVNTEAFF.

This clonotype was seen a handful of times. The chain employs TRBV20-1 and TRBJ2-1, with 8 bases lining up with TRBD1. CDR1 and CDR2 from the germline V gene are DFQATT and SNEGSKA (reference sequence). The CDR3 contains 12 residues. The trim removed 0 bases at V and 11 bases at J, leaving 3 bases unmatched. DNA for the CDR3: TGCAGTGCTAGAGATCAGGGGGCGCAGCAGTTCTTC. It is translated as CSARDQGAQQFF.

This clonotype was found a few times. V is TRBV7-8 and J is TRBJ2-5; 8 bases map to TRBD1. This CDR3 has 15 residues. Germline assignment: CDR1 SGHVS and CDR2 FQNEAQ. The junction had 7 bases not matched to a gene; V was cut back by 4 bases and J by 3 bases. In nucleotides, the CDR3 is TGTGCCAGCAGCTATACAGGGGGGCTAAAAGAGACCCAGTACTTC. Amino acids: CASSYTGGLKETQYF.

This chain joins TRBV7-2 and TRBJ2-2, with a possible D match to TRBD2 (6 bases). V lost 2 bases, J lost 1 base, and 11 bases lay in between. In germline, CDR1 is SGHTA, CDR2 FQGNSA. The CDR3 has 16 amino acids. The CDR3 DNA sequence: TGTGCCAGCAGCTTATATCAGACTAGGAACACCGGGGAGCTGTTTTTT. Encoded protein: CASSLYQTRNTGELFF. Combining the CDR3 with reference TRBV7-2 and TRBJ2-2 gives the whole variable domain GAGVSQSPSNKVTEKGKDVELRCDPISGHTALYWYRQSLGQGLEFLIYFQGNSAPDKSGLPSDRFSAERTGGSVSTLTIQRTQQEDSAVYLCASSLYQTRNTGELFFGEGSRLTVL.

The sample holds one count of this clonotype. This chain joins TRBV19 and TRBJ1-2; D call uncertain. The CDR3 is made up of 16 amino acids. Germline values: CDR1 LNHDA, CDR2 SQIVND (reference sequence). V was trimmed by 3 bases and J by 4 bases, leaving 18 bases between them. The CDR3 sequence is CASSMWIGGSGYGYTF. CDR3 bases: TGTGCCAGTAGTATGTGGATTGGAGGTTCGGGCTATGGCTACACCTTC.

This clonotype has ten or more counts. The V and J genes are TRBV7-8 and TRBJ1-5; 8 nucleotides match TRBD1. The CDR3 is made up of 15 amino acids. Germline loops: CDR1 SGHVS, CDR2 FQNEAQ. V trimming: 3 bases; J trimming: 2 bases; junction bases outside the gene matches: 3. In DNA, the CDR3 is TGTGCCAGCAGCTTTGGACAGGGCGGCAATCAGCCCCAGCATTTT. Translating it yields CASSFGQGGNQPQHF.